In its sample, the clone carrying this T cell receptor beta chain was seen a few times. The antigen is undetermined. The data originate from a study of HIV-infected patients and healthy controls. The study, taken as a whole, reports: Donor HLA types were not determined in the study. Diversity differences between study cohorts were not due to their slight age and sex differences.

Germline CDR1 DFQATT, CDR2 SNEGSKA (reference sequence). Trimming removed 5 bases from V and 0 bases from J; junction bases left unmatched: 3. This CDR3 is built from 14 residues. Whole blood was used without fractionation, so all unsorted peripheral T cells were included. cDNA was made from 500 ng RNA using alpha and beta constant primers. Separate chain-specific third strand synthesis with multiplexing indices produced the alpha and beta libraries. The library had 12-nucleotide molecular identifiers formed by two random hexamers joined together. TCRdb recomputed calls from the 5' RACE reads with MiXCR, one row per CDR3 protein. Of under 10,000 distinct CDR3 sequences listed, 5% to 6.5% are singletons.

The V gene is TRBV20-1, the J gene TRBJ2-2, with 7 positions matching TRBD1. The specimen comprised blood, sampled before antiretroviral therapy. This receptor was taken from an adult with HIV infection. Here the CDR3 reads CSALQGANTGELFF. CDR3 DNA sequence: TGCAGTGCTCTCCAGGGGGCGAACACCGGGGAGCTGTTTTTT.